These T cell receptor beta chains were read from a single sample in a study of blood T cell repertoires in COVID-19. Assay: immunoSEQ multiplex PCR; the TCRdb copy retains only in-frame clones and omits some. This table holds 65,000 to 70,000 clones, 75% to 85% found once. Sequenced sample: peripheral blood. These receptors were taken from a woman aged 60-75 years with acute or convalescent COVID-19. Each CDR3 is given with its conserved first and last residue. Fields, in order: CDR3 DNA, CDR3 protein, clone size, V gene, J gene, D gene. A D gene is named only where the DNA matches it firmly. The size field is filled for only some rows; it gives once, few, many or a size class.

TGTGCCAGCTCAGGGCAGACAGGGGGCATCGGCGAGCAGTACTTC	CASSGQTGGIGEQYF	NA	TRBV18	TRBJ2-7	TRBD1
TGTGCCAGCACCCCCTGGGACTCACCAAACTATGGCTACACCTTC	CASTPWDSPNYGYTF	NA	TRBV7-9	TRBJ1-2	NA
TGTGCCAGCAGCGTAGAACAGAGACCCTCTGGAAACACCATATATTTT	CASSVEQRPSGNTIYF	NA	TRBV9	TRBJ1-3	NA
TGTGCCAGCAGTTATCTTCCGGGGAGGTCAACGAACACCGGGGAGCTGTTTTTT	CASSYLPGRSTNTGELFF	NA	TRBV6-2/TRBV6-3	TRBJ2-2	NA
TGTGCCAGCAGCTTGGCCCCTTACGAGCAGTACTTC	CASSLAPYEQYF	NA	TRBV5-8	TRBJ2-7	NA
TGCGCCAGCAGCCCTGATACCAGCTACGAGCAGTACTTC	CASSPDTSYEQYF	NA	TRBV4-1	TRBJ2-7	NA
TGTGCCAGCAGCTTGGGCGGGGGTTCGACCTACGAGCAGTACTTC	CASSLGGGSTYEQYF	NA	TRBV5-5	TRBJ2-7	TRBD2
TGCGCCAGCAGCTTGGTGGCAGGGCCCTACGAGCAGTACTTC	CASSLVAGPYEQYF	NA	TRBV5-1	TRBJ2-7	NA
TGTGCCAGCAGAGAGGAGCCCAGCCCTTCGCTCTTC	CASREEPSPSLF	few	TRBV2	TRBJ1-2	NA
TGTGCCAGCGGTGACAGGGTACAGGAAGCTTTCTTT	CASGDRVQEAFF	NA	TRBV19	TRBJ1-1	TRBD1
TGTGCCAGCAGTTACTCGATGGAGACGCTCTATGGCTACACCTTC	CASSYSMETLYGYTF	many	TRBV6-6	TRBJ1-2	NA
TGTGCCAGCAGCCAAGAGCCGGGGTCAGATACGCAGTATTTT	CASSQEPGSDTQYF	NA	TRBV14	TRBJ2-3	NA
TGCGCCAGCAGCTCGGGACAGGTTGACACCATATATTTT	CASSSGQVDTIYF	NA	TRBV5-1	TRBJ1-3	TRBD1
TGTGCCAGCAGTGGGGGACAGGGGGCTAGTCAGCCCCAGCATTTT	CASSGGQGASQPQHF	NA	TRBV2	TRBJ1-5	TRBD1
TGTGCCAGTAGTGAGGGGACACAGTGGACCCAGTACTTC	CASSEGTQWTQYF	NA	TRBV19	TRBJ2-5	NA
TGCAGCGTTATCCGGGACAGCTACAATGAGCAGTTCTTC	CSVIRDSYNEQFF	NA	TRBV29-1	TRBJ2-1	TRBD1
TGTGCCAGCAGCCCCGCTAGCGGGGGGCGCACGGATACGCAGTATTTT	CASSPASGGRTDTQYF	once	TRBV3-1/TRBV3-2	TRBJ2-3	TRBD2
TGTGCCAGCAGTTACTCGAGGTCTTCCACTGAAGCTTTCTTT	CASSYSRSSTEAFF	NA	TRBV6-2/TRBV6-3	TRBJ1-1	NA
TGTGCCAGTAGTACTCTTGCAGGGGCTGAAGCTTTCTTT	CASSTLAGAEAFF	NA	TRBV19	TRBJ1-1	NA
TGCGCCAGCAGCCAAGAAGAGCGGGGGGCCAATCAAGAGACCCAGTACTTC	CASSQEERGANQETQYF	few	TRBV4-3	TRBJ2-5	TRBD2
TGTGCCAGTTCGGAGGGCAATCAGCCCCAGCATTTT	CASSEGNQPQHF	NA	TRBV28	TRBJ1-5	NA
TGTGCCAGCAGTGATCCCGTAGACTATGGCTACACCTTC	CASSDPVDYGYTF	NA	TRBV6-1	TRBJ1-2	NA
TGTGCCAGCAGCCAGTCTAGCGGGGGCACCGGGGAGCTGTTTTTT	CASSQSSGGTGELFF	NA	TRBV14	TRBJ2-2	TRBD2
TGTGCCAGCAGCCAAGGACTTGCGGCAGGGGAGAATTCACCCCTCCACTTT	CASSQGLAAGENSPLHF	NA	TRBV3-1/TRBV3-2	TRBJ1-6	NA
TGTGCCAGCAGCCCCGAACCAGCAACTAATGAAAAACTGTTTTTT	CASSPEPATNEKLFF	NA	TRBV11-2	TRBJ1-4	NA
TGTGCCAGCAGTTTCGAACCGACAGGGAAGCGGCATTTT	CASSFEPTGKRHF	once	TRBV27	TRBJ1-5	TRBD1
TGTGCCAGCAGCCAAGATGACGGGGTGGTGTTGCATTTT	CASSQDDGVVLHF	NA	TRBV4-2	TRBJ1-5	NA
TGTGCCAGCAGCCATAGCGGGGGGGGCTATGAGCAGTTCTTC	CASSHSGGGYEQFF	NA	TRBV3-1/TRBV3-2	TRBJ2-1	TRBD2
TGTGCCAGCAGCGCCGGGACTAGCGGACCTAATGAGCAGTTCTTC	CASSAGTSGPNEQFF	NA	TRBV5-4	TRBJ2-1	TRBD2